The clone carrying this TCR beta chain occurred a few times. Its antigen remains unidentified. This sample was included in a study of T-cell reconstitution after alpha-beta-depleted transplantation in children. Germline V gene lookup returns CDR1 SGHRS and CDR2 YFSETQ. The CDR3 covers 14 residues. The V end lost 4 bases, the J end lost 3 bases, and 11 bases lay between the germline ends. During its preparation, the TCRbeta library received unique molecular identifiers. TCRdb independently ran MiXCR on the PCR reads; one entry per CDR3 protein. The top ten hold roughly 5% of the sample, which has under 250,000 distinct CDR3 sequences, more than 20% seen once. Study outcomes and limitations: Reportedly, only several hundred clones from non-depleted graft cells drove alpha-beta T-cell counts at about two months.

The input for sequencing was PBMCs, mostly from graft donor cells, taken 360 days after TCRalphabeta/CD19-depleted stem cell transplant. V is TRBV5-1 and J is TRBJ2-1; tentatively, D is TRBD1 (6 bases). The sequence was collected from a female patient aged 2-9 years who had a stem cell transplant for congenital amegakaryocytic thrombocytopenia, so the T cells may come from the graft donor. The CDR3, as DNA: TGCGCCAGCAGCGTCAGGGGCTACTACAATGAGCAGTTCTTC. Translated: CASSVRGYYNEQFF. Together with reference TRBV5-1 and TRBJ2-1, the CDR3 gives the full variable domain: KAGVTQTPRYLIKTRGQQVTLSCSPISGHRSVSWYQQTPGQGLQFLFEYFSETQRNKGNFPGRFSGRQFSNSRSEMNVSTLELGDSALYLCASSVRGYYNEQFFGPGTRLTVL.